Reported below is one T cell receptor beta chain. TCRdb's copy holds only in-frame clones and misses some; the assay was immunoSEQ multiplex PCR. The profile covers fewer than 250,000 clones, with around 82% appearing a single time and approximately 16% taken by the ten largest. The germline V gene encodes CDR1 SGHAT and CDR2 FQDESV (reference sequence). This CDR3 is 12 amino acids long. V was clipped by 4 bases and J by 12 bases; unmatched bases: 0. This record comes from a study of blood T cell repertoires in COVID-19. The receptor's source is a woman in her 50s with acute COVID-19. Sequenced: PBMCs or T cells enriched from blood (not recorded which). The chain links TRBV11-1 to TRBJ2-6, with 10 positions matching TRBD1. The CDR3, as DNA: TGTGCCAGCAGCTGGACAGGGGGCGTCCTGACTTTC. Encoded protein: CASSWTGGVLTF. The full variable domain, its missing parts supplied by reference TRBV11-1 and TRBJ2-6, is EAEVAQSPRYKITEKSQAVAFWCDPISGHATLYWYRQILGQGPELLVQFQDESVVDDSQLPKDRFSAERLKGVDSTLKIQPAELGDSAMYLCASSWTGGVLTFGAGSRLTVL.